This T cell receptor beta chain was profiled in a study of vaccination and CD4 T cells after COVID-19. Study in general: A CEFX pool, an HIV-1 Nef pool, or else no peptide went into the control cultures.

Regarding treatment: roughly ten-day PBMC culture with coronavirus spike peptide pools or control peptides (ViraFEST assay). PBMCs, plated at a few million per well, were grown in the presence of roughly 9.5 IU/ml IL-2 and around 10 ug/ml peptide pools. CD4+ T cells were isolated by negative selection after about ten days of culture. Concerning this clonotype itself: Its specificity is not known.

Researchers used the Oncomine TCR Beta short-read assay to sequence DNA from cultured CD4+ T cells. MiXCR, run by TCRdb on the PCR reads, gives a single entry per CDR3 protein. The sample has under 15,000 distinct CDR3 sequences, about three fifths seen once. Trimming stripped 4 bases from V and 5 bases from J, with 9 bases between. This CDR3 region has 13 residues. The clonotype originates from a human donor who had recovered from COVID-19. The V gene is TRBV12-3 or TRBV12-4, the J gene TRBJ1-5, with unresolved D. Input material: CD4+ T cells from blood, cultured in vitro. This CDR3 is CASSSRPHQPQHF. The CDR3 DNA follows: TGTGCCAGCAGTTCGCGTCCCCATCAGCCCCAGCATTTT.